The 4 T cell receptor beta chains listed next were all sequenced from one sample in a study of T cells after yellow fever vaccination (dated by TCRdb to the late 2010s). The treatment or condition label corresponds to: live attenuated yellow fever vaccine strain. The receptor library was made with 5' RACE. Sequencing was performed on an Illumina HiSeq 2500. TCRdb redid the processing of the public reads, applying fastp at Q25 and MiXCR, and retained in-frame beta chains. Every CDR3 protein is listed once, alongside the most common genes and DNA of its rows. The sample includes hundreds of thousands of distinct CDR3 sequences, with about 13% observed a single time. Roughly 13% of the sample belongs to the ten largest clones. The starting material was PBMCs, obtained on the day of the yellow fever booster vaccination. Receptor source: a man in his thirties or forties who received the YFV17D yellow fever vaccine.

Here the CDR3 DNA reads TGTGCCAGCATCAACTACCTAGGCGCTGGAAACACCATATATTTT. It encodes CASINYLGAGNTIYF. The gene calls are TRBV6-1 and TRBJ1-3; no clear D. V lost 7 bases and J lost 2, with 15 bases in between. The CDR3 runs 15 residues. Germline V gives CDR1 MNHNS, CDR2 SASEGT.

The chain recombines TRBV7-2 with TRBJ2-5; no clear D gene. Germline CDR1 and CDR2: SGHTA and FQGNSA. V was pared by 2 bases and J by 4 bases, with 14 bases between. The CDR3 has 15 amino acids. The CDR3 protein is CASSLFGLGPETQYF. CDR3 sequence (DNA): TGTGCCAGCAGCTTATTCGGCCTAGGACCAGAGACCCAGTACTTC.

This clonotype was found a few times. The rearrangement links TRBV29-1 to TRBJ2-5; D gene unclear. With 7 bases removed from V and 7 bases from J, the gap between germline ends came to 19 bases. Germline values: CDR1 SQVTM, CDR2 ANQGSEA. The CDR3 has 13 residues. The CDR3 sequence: CSGSPMSGGTQYF. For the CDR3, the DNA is TGCAGCGGCTCTCCGATGAGTGGCGGGACCCAGTACTTC.

The CDR3 nucleotides read TGTGCCAGCAGTCCCGGCCGGACAGGGAACACTGAAGCTTTCTTT. It specifies CASSPGRTGNTEAFF. The chain recombines TRBV12-3 or TRBV12-4 with TRBJ1-1; 7 bases align to TRBD1. CDR3 length: 15 amino acids. V lost 5 bases to trimming and J lost 1 base; unmatched junction nucleotides: 7.